This T cell receptor beta chain was sequenced in a study of T cell repertoires in cytomegalovirus infection. About the research overall: CMV infection plus the matching HLA type was flagged by public TCR beta signatures. Study-level results: Predominance within the ex vivo response was attributable to HLA-C-restricted CMV-specific TCR beta clonotypes. The cumulative frequency of public TCR beta families distinguished individuals who carried CMV together with the relevant HLA.

The table lists this clonotype with many counts. Antigen specificity is unknown. TCRdb used MiXCR to reprocess the reads, holding one entry per CDR3 protein. This sample yields approximately 180,000 distinct CDR3 sequences, of which about a tenth are seen a single time; roughly 5% belongs to the top ten. Per the germline V gene, CDR1 is MNHEY and CDR2 is SVGAGI. V lost 5 bases to trimming and J lost 3 bases; unmatched junction nucleotides: 6. The CDR3 covers 15 residues. V gene TRBV6-5 combines with J gene TRBJ2-2, with 7 bases lining up with TRBD1. Source material: PBMCs. The TCR comes from a human donor in good health (CMV status not recorded). Some clones in this sample may be carry-over from other donors' samples. CDR3 protein: CASSQKTGYTGELFF. The CDR3 DNA reads as TGTGCCAGCAGTCAAAAGACAGGGTACACCGGGGAGCTGTTTTTT.